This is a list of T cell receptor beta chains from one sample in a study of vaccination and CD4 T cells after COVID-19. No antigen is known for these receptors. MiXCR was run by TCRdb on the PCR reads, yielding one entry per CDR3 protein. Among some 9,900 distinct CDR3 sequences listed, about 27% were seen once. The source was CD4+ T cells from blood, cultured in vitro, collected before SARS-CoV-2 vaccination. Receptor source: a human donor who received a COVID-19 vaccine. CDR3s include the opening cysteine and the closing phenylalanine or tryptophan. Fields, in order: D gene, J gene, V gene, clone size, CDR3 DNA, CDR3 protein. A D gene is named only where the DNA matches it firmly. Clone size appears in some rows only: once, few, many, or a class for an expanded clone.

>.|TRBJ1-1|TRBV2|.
TGTGCCAGCAGGGCGGTGCTGGCTTTCTTT
CASRAVLAFF
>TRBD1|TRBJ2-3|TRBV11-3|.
TGTGCCAGCAGCTTATGGGCGACAGGGATCTGGATTAAAAGCACAGATACGCAGTATTTT
CASSLWATGIWIKSTDTQYF
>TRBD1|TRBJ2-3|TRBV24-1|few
TGTGCCACCAGTCCCCAGGGGGCTCTTGGAGATACGCAGTATTTT
CATSPQGALGDTQYF
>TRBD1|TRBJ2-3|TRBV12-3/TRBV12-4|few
TGTGCCAGCAGTCTCGGACAGGTTTTAGAAACGCAGTATTTT
CASSLGQVLETQYF
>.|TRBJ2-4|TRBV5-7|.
TGTGCCAGCAGCTTCCGAGGGGTAGCCAAAAACATTCAGTACTTC
CASSFRGVAKNIQYF
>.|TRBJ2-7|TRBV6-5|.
TGTGCCAGCAGTTACTCGAGGCCCCCTTACGAGCAGTACTTC
CASSYSRPPYEQYF
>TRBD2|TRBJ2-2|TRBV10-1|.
TGCGCCAGCAGTGCCCTACGGGGGGGCTTGAACACCGGGGAGCTGTTTTTT
CASSALRGGLNTGELFF
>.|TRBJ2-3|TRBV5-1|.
TGCGCCAGCAGCGCCGGGGATGGGGATACGCAGTATTTT
CASSAGDGDTQYF
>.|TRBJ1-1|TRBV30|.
TGTGCCTGGAGGCCTATTTACTCGTTGGAGAACACTGAAGCTTTCTTT
CAWRPIYSLENTEAFF
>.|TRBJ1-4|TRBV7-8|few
TGTGCCAGCAGCGAAAGGACAAGTCAGCTGTTTTTT
CASSERTSQLFF
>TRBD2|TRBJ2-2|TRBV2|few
TGTGCCAGCAGGGCGGGACTAGCGCTGAGCGCCGGGGAGCTGTTTTTT
CASRAGLALSAGELFF
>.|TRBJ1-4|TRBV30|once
TGTGCCTGGAGTTGGAAAGGGGGTGAAAAACTGTTTTTT
CAWSWKGGEKLFF
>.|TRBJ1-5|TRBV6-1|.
TGTGCCAGCACCTTGGACGGACTGGGCAATCAGCCCCAGCATTTT
CASTLDGLGNQPQHF
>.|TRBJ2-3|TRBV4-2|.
TGTGCCAGCAGCCAAACCACCCGGGGGACAGATACGCAGTATTTT
CASSQTTRGTDTQYF
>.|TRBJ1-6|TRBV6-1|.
TGTGCCAGCAGTGAAGTGGCTCCGACACGGTCACCCCTCCACTTT
CASSEVAPTRSPLHF
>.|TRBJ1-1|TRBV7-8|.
TGTGCCAGCAGCTTAGCGCCCCAAGGGAACACTGAAGCTTTCTTT
CASSLAPQGNTEAFF
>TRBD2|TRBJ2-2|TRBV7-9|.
TGTGCCAGCACCGACGCCACTAGCGGAGCTTTCACCGGGGAGCTGTTTTTT
CASTDATSGAFTGELFF
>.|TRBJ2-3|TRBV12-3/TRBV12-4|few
TGTGCCAGCAGTCAACTAACTAGCACAGATACGCAGTATTTT
CASSQLTSTDTQYF
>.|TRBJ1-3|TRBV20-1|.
TGCAGTGCTAGAGATGGAACAGACTCTGGAAACACCATATATTTT
CSARDGTDSGNTIYF
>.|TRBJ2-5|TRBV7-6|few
TGTGCCAGCAGCTTAAGAGCGTCGGAGACCCAGTACTTC
CASSLRASETQYF
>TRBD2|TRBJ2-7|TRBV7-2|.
TGTGCCAGCAGCTCGACCGCCGGACTAGAGCGAGGCTACGAGCAGTACTTC
CASSSTAGLERGYEQYF
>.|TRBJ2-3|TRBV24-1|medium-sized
TGTGCCACCAGTGATCCAGGGACCCTCACAGATACGCAGTATTTT
CATSDPGTLTDTQYF
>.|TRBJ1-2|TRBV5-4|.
TGTGCCAGCAGCCGGGACACCCGCTACACCTTC
CASSRDTRYTF
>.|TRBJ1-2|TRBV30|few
TGTGCCTGGAGTGGGGCCGCTGGCTACACCTTC
CAWSGAAGYTF
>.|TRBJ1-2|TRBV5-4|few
TGTGCCAGCAGCTTGCCCCGTGGTAGACAGCGTTTCAATGGCTACACCTTC
CASSLPRGRQRFNGYTF
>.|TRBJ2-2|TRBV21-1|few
TGTGCCAGCAGCAAATGTGAGGGGCGGAACACCGGGGAGCTGTTTTTT
CASSKCEGRNTGELFF
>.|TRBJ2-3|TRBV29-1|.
TGCAGCGGGACCGGGTTCACAGATACGCAGTATTTT
CSGTGFTDTQYF
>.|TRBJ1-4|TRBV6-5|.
TGTGCCAGCAGTTACACGGGAGCGAGGGGACCAAAACTGTTTTTT
CASSYTGARGPKLFF
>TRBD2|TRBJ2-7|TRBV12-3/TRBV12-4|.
TGTGCCAGCAGTTTAGACCTAGCGGGAAGCTCCTACGAGCAGTACTTC
CASSLDLAGSSYEQYF
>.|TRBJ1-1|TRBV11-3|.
TGTGCCAGCAGCTTAGATTCGGGCACCGAAGCTTTCTTT
CASSLDSGTEAFF
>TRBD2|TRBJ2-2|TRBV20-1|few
TGCAGTGCGGAGAGACTAGCGGGGGACGCGAACACCGGGGAGCTGTTTTTT
CSAERLAGDANTGELFF
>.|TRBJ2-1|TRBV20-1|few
TGCAGTGCCAAAGTGCAATACAATGAGCAGTTCTTC
CSAKVQYNEQFF
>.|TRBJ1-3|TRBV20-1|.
TGCAGTGCTAGGGAACCTTTAGATCACACCATATATTTT
CSAREPLDHTIYF
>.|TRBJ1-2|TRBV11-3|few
TGTGCCAGCAGCTTAGTAAGAGAAGGGGGCTACACCTTC
CASSLVREGGYTF
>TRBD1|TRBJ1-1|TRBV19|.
TGTGCCAGTATGAATCGGAGAGGGGGCGGTGACACTGAAGCTTTCTTT
CASMNRRGGGDTEAFF
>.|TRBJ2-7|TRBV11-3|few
TGTGCCAGCAGTACCTCACAAGACTACGAGCAGTACTTC
CASSTSQDYEQYF
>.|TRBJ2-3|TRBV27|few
TGTGCCAGCAGTTTATGGGGCCGAGCGGCAGATACGCAGTATTTT
CASSLWGRAADTQYF
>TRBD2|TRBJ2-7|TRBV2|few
TGTGCCAGCACCACCACGGGGGGAAGCTCCTACGAGCAGTACTTC
CASTTTGGSSYEQYF
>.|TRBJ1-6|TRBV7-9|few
TGTGCCAGCAGCTTAGTTACCGGGGATTCACCCCTCCACTTT
CASSLVTGDSPLHF
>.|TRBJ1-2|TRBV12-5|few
TGTGCTAGTGGTTTCGGGAATTATGGCTACACCTTC
CASGFGNYGYTF
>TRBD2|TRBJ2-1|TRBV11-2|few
TGTGCCAGCAGCCTCGGACTAGCGGGGGGGCCCCCCTACAATGAGCAGTTCTTC
CASSLGLAGGPPYNEQFF
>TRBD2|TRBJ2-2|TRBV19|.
TGTGCCAGTAGTCCTAGGACTAGCCCGGCCGGGGAGCTGTTTTTT
CASSPRTSPAGELFF
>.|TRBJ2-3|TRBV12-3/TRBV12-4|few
TGTGCCAGCAGTTTAATGGCAGATACGCAGTATTTT
CASSLMADTQYF
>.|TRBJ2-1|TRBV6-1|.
TGTGCCAGCAAAGTCCATCAGGCAGGGTTGGGCAATGAGCAGTTCTTC
CASKVHQAGLGNEQFF
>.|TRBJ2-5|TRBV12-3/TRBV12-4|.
TGTGCCAGCAGTTTCGGCGGGGAGATCCAGTACTTC
CASSFGGEIQYF